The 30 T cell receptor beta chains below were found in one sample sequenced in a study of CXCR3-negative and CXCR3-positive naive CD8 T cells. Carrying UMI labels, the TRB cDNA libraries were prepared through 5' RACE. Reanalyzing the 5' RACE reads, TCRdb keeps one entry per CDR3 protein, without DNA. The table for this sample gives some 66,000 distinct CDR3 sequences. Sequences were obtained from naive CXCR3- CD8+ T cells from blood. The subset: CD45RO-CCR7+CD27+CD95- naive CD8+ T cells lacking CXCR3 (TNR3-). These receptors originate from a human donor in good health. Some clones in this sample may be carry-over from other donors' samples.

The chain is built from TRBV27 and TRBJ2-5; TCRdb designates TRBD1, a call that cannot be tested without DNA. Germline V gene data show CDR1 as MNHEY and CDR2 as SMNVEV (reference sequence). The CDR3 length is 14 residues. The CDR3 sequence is CARRSGQTQETQYF.

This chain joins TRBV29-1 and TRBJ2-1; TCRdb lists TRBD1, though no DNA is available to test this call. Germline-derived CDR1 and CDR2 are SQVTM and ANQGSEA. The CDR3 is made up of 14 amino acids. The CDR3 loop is CSVAPAQGYNEQFF.

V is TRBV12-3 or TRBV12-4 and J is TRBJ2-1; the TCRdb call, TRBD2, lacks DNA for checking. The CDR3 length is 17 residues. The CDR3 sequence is CASRTISSGTSYNEQFF.

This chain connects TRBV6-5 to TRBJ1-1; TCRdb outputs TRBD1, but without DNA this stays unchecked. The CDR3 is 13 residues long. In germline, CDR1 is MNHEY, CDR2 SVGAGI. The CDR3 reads CASSLRVETEAFF.

The CDR3 reads CASSLGTSWSYEQYF. The gene calls are TRBV4-3 and TRBJ2-7; TCRdb reports TRBD2, a call that lacks DNA to check it against. Per germline, CDR1 LGHNA and CDR2 YSLEER. The CDR3 spans 15 residues.

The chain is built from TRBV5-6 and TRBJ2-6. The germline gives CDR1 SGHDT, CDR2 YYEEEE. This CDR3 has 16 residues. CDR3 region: CASNPKQGSGANVLTF.

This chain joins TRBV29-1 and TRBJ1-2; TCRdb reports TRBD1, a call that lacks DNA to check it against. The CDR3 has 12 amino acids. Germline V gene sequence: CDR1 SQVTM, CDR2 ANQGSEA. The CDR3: CSVEEQDYGYTF.

CDR3 protein: CASSPGQNSNQPQHF. The J gene is TRBJ1-5, the V gene TRBV7-2; TCRdb calls TRBD1, which cannot be checked without DNA. Germline assignment: CDR1 SGHTA and CDR2 FQGNSA. The CDR3 runs to 15 residues.

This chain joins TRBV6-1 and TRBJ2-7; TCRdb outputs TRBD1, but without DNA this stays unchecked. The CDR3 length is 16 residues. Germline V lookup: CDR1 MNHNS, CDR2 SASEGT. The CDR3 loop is CASSEGTGLFSYEQYF.

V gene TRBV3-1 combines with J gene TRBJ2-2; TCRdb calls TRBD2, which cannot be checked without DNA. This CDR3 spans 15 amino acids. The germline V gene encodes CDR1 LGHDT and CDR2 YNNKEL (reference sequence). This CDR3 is CASSLSGLYTGELFF. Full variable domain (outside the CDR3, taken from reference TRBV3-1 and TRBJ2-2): DTAVSQTPKYLVTQMGNDKSIKCEQNLGHDTMYWYKQDSKKFLKIMFSYNNKELIINETVPNRFSPKSPDKAHLNLHINSLELGDSAVYFCASSLSGLYTGELFFGEGSRLTVL.

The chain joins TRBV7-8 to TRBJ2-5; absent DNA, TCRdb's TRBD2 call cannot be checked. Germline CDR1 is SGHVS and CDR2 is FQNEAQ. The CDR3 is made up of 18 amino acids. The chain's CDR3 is CASSLAGLAGTGRETQYF.

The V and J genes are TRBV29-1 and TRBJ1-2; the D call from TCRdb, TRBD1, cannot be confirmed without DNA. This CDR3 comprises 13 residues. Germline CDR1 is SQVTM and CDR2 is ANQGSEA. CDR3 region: CSVEEDRVYGYTF. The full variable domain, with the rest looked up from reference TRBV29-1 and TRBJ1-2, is SAVISQKPSRDICQRGTSLTIQCQVDSQVTMMFWYRQQPGQSLTLIATANQGSEATYESGFVIDKFPISRPNLTFSTLTVSNMSPEDSSIYLCSVEEDRVYGYTFGSGTRLTVV.

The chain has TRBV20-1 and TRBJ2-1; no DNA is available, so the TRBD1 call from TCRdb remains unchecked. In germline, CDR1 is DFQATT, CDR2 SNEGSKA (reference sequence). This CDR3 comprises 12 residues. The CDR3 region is CSAAHDLDEQFF.

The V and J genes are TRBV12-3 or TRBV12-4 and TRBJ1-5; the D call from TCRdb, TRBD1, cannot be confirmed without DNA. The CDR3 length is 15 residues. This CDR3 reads CASSDRVGSNQPQHF.

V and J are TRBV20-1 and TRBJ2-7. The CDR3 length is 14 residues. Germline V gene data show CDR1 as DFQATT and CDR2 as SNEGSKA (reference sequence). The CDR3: CSARGAGGPYEQYF.

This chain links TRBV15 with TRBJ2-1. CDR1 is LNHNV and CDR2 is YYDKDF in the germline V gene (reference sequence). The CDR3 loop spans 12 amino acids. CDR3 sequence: CATSSLFNEQFF.

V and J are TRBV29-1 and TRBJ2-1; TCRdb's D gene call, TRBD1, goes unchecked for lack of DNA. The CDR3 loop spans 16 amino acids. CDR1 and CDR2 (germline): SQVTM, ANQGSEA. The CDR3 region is CSLTGLGGISSNEQFF.

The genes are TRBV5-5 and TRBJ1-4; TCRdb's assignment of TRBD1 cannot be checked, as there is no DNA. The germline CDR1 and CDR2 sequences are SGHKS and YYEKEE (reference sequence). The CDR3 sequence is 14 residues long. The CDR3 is CASSSWDSDEKLFF.

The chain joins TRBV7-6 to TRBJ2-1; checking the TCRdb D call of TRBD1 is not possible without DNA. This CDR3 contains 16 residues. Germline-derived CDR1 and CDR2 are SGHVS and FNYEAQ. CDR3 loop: CASSLGGSGAYNEQFF.

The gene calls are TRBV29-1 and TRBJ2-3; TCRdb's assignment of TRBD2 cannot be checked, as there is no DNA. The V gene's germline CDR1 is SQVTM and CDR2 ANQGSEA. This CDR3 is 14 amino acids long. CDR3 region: CSYVAGTYTDTQYF.

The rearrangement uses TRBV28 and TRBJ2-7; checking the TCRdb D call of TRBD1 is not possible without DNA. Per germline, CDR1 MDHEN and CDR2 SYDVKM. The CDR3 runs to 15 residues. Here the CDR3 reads CASSTTPGGTHEQYF.

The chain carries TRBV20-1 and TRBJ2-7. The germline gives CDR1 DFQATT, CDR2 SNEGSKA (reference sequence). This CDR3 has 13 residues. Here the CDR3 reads CSARLISSYEQYF.

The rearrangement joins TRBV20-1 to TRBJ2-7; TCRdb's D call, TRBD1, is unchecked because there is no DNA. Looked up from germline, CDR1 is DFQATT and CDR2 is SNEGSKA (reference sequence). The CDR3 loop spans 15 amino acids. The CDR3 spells CSARAIGQTAYEQYF.

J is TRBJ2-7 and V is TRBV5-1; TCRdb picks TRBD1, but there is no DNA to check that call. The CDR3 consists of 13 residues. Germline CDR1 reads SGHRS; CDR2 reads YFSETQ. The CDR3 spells CASSLLGGAEQYF.

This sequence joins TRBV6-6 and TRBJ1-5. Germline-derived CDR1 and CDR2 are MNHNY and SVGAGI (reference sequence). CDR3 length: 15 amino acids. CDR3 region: CASSTGPDGGQPQHF.

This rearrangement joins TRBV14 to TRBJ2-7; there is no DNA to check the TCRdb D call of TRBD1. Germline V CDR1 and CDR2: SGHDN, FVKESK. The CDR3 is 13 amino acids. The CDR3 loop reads CASSNRDNYEQYF.

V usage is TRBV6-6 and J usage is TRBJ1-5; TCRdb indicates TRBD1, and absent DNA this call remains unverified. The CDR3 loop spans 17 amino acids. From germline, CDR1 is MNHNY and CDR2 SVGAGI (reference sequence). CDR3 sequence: CASTGTGGLSSNQPQHF.

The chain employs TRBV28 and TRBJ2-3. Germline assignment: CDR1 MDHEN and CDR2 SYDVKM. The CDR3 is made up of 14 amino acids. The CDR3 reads CASSFITQADTQYF.

The CDR3 here is CASSLGDPHTGELFF. V is TRBV13 and J is TRBJ2-2. Germline CDR1 is PRHDT and CDR2 is FYEKMQ (reference sequence). The CDR3 has 15 amino acids.

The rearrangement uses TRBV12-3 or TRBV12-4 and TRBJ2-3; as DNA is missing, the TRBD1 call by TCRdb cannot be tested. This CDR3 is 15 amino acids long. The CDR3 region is CASSFERASRDTQYF.